The 19 T cell receptor beta chains below come from one sample, sequenced in a study of OX40 agonist ivuxolimab in advanced cancers. Sequencing used immunoSEQ multiplex PCR; TCRdb keeps in-frame clones, though not all of them. The repertoire consists of 65,000 to 85,000 clones, with about 93% occurring once and the leading ten covering approximately 15%. The source material was CD4+ or CD8+ T cells sorted from blood, sampled in a trial of the OX40 agonist ivuxolimab. These receptor sequences come from an adult with an advanced solid tumor such as melanoma, head and neck, liver or kidney cancer.

The chain is built from TRBV19 and TRBJ2-7; 8 bases are shared with TRBD1. This CDR3 spans 14 amino acids. Germline V gives CDR1 LNHDA, CDR2 SQIVND (reference sequence). J gave up 2 bases and V 5 bases, and 5 bases lay outside the gene matches. The CDR3 DNA sequence: TGTGCCAGTAGTGCCGCAGGGGGCCCCTACGAGCAGTACTTC. It encodes CASSAAGGPYEQYF. The full variable domain, with the rest looked up from reference TRBV19 and TRBJ2-7, is DGGITQSPKYLFRKEGQNVTLSCEQNLNHDAMYWYRQDPGQGLRLIYYSQIVNDFQKGDIAEGYSVSREKKESFPLTVTSAQKNPTAFYLCASSAAGGPYEQYFGPGTRLTVT.

V and J are TRBV4-2 and TRBJ2-7; 9 bases fit TRBD2. Germline V gene sequence: CDR1 LGHNA, CDR2 YNFKEQ. J gave up 4 bases and V 0 bases, and 7 bases lay outside the gene matches. CDR3 length: 16 residues. For the CDR3, the DNA is TGTGCCAGCAGCCAAGATGCAACTAGCGGGCCATACGAGCAGTACTTC. Protein: CASSQDATSGPYEQYF.

The chain couples TRBV2 to TRBJ2-3, with D unclear. The CDR3 runs 13 residues. The V end was cut by 8 bases, the J end by 2 bases, with 11 bases between. Germline CDR1 and CDR2: SNHLY and FYNNEI. The CDR3 protein is CASLDRLTDTQYF. CDR3 DNA: TGTGCCAGCCTGGACCGCCTCACAGATACGCAGTATTTT. The full variable domain, its missing parts supplied by reference TRBV2 and TRBJ2-3, is EPEVTQTPSHQVTQMGQEVILRCVPISNHLYFYWYRQILGQKVEFLVSFYNNEISEKSEIFDDQFSVERPDGSNFTLKIRSTKLEDSAMYFCASLDRLTDTQYFGPGTRLTVL.

Note on this clone: One end of the junction varies from germline; a read error may be responsible. The J gene is TRBJ2-1, the V gene TRBV7-3, with TRBD2 matching 7 bases. The germline V gene has CDR1 SGHTA and CDR2 FQGTGA. The CDR3 has 16 amino acids. DNA of the CDR3: TGTGCCAGCAGCCAACGACGACTAGCCTCCCACAATGAGCAGTTCTTC. Translation: CASSQRRLASHNEQFF.

The rearrangement joins TRBV28 to TRBJ2-1; D call uncertain. This CDR3 spans 15 amino acids. Trimming removed 6 bases from V and 1 base from J, with 13 bases in between. Germline V gives CDR1 MDHEN, CDR2 SYDVKM. The CDR3 loop is CASSPVGASYNEQFF. The CDR3 DNA is TGTGCCAGCAGCCCAGTTGGAGCATCCTACAATGAGCAGTTCTTC.

As concerns this clone: Sequence at one end of the junction differs from germline and may be a read error. The chain combines TRBV7-7 with TRBJ2-3; 7 bases map to TRBD2. CDR3 length: 14 amino acids. Germline lookup yields CDR1 SSHAT and CDR2 FNYEAQ (reference sequence). Written as DNA, the CDR3 is TGTGCTAGCAGCTTGGGAGGGGCTGCAGATACGCAGTATTTT. Residues: CASSLGGAADTQYF. The full variable domain, in which reference TRBV7-7 and TRBJ2-3 provide the parts outside the CDR3, is GAGVSQSPRYKVTKRGQDVTLRCDPISSHATLYWYQQALGQGPEFLTYFNYEAQPDKSGLPSDRFSAERPEGSISTLTIQRTEQRDSAMYRCASSLGGAADTQYFGPGTRLTVL.

This rearrangement joins TRBV18 to TRBJ2-7; 7 nucleotides agree with TRBD2. Germline CDR1 reads KGHSH; CDR2 reads LQKENI. Losses at the gene ends were 2 bases for V and 4 bases for J; bases not matched to a gene: 8. The CDR3 spans 15 residues. CDR3 protein: CASSPGWAGEYEQYF. CDR3 bases: TGTGCCAGCTCACCAGGTTGGGCGGGGGAATACGAGCAGTACTTC.

CDR3 protein: CASSPPPSEMNTEAFF. DNA for the CDR3: TGTGCCAGCAGTCCCCCCCCAAGCGAGATGAACACTGAAGCTTTCTTT. The rearrangement links TRBV28 to TRBJ1-1, with no clear D. Germline V gene lookup returns CDR1 MDHEN and CDR2 SYDVKM. The V end was cut by 5 bases, the J end by 0 bases, with 16 bases between. CDR3 size: 16 residues.

A single count supports this clone. The chain uses TRBV6-6 and TRBJ2-1; D uncertain. V was pared by 6 bases and J by 5 bases, with 5 bases between. The CDR3 is 11 residues long. CDR1 and CDR2 from the germline V gene are MNHNY and SVGAGI (reference sequence). CDR3 in amino acids: CASSLDNEQFF. For the CDR3, the DNA is TGTGCCAGCAGCCTTGACAATGAGCAGTTCTTC.

This clone has only a few counts. The chain has TRBV7-9 and TRBJ1-2, with TRBD1 as a possible D gene (5 bases). Trimming removed 2 bases at V and 8 bases at J, with 12 bases between. The V gene's germline CDR1 is SEHNR and CDR2 FQNEAQ (reference sequence). The CDR3 has 13 residues. This CDR3 reads CASSLPGTYGYTF. Here the CDR3 DNA reads TGTGCCAGCAGCTTACCCGGGACGTACGGCTACACCTTC. Full variable domain (rest looked up from reference TRBV7-9 and TRBJ1-2): DTGVSQNPRHKITKRGQNVTFRCDPISEHNRLYWYRQTLGQGPEFLTYFQNEAQLEKSRLLSDRFSAERPKGSFSTLEIQRTEQGDSAMYLCASSLPGTYGYTFGSGTRLTVV.

The J gene is TRBJ2-1, the V gene TRBV19, with TRBD1 matching over 8 bases. The germline CDR1 and CDR2 sequences are LNHDA and SQIVND (reference sequence). This CDR3 has 15 amino acids. The V segment lost 6 bases and the J segment 0 bases; nucleotides outside the gene matches: 4. This CDR3 is CASSIDRGSYNEQFF. The CDR3 DNA is TGTGCCAGTAGCATTGACAGGGGCTCCTACAATGAGCAGTTCTTC.

This clone is a singleton in its sample. J is TRBJ2-7 and V is TRBV7-9; 9 nucleotides line up with TRBD1. CDR1 and CDR2 from the germline V gene are SEHNR and FQNEAQ (reference sequence). The ends lost 5 bases at V and 2 bases at J; junction bases unmatched: 4. The CDR3 totals 14 residues. CDR3 nucleotide sequence: TGTGCCAGCAGCGGCCGGGACAGGGCCTACGAGCAGTACTTC. Its protein product is CASSGRDRAYEQYF.

The rearrangement uses TRBV12-5 and TRBJ2-1, with D possibly matching TRBD2 (5 bases). Per the germline V gene, CDR1 is LGHNT and CDR2 is FRNRAP. This CDR3 is 14 amino acids long. The ends were cut back, 8 bases at V and 2 bases at J, with 13 bases in the middle. Here the CDR3 DNA reads TGTGCTAGTTCCTCGGACTCAACCTACAATGAGCAGTTCTTC. It yields the protein CASSSDSTYNEQFF.

This rearrangement joins TRBV19 to TRBJ1-5; tentatively, D is TRBD1 (6 bases). Between the trimmed V and J ends, which lost 3 bases and 6 bases, there was a span of 12 bases. This CDR3 is built from 14 residues. CDR1 and CDR2 from the germline V gene are LNHDA and SQIVND (reference sequence). The CDR3 here is CASSIPGVGQPQHF. As DNA, the CDR3 is TGTGCCAGTAGTATCCCAGGGGTGGGTCAGCCCCAGCATTTT.

This chain links TRBV29-1 with TRBJ1-2; D is perhaps TRBD1 (6 bases). Trimming stripped 1 base from V and 6 bases from J, with 6 bases between. Germline V gene data show CDR1 as SQVTM and CDR2 as ANQGSEA. This CDR3 is built from 11 residues. CDR3 region: CSVEGDNGYTF. The CDR3 coding sequence is TGCAGCGTTGAAGGGGACAATGGCTACACCTTC.

V usage is TRBV4-1 and J usage is TRBJ2-1; TRBD2 aligns across 14 bases. This CDR3 has 21 residues. Losses at the gene ends were 1 base for V and 5 bases for J; bases not matched to a gene: 16. Germline V gene sequence: CDR1 MGHRA, CDR2 YSYEKL. CDR3 region: CASSQVRGLAGGPNNHNEQFF. For the CDR3, the DNA is TGCGCCAGCAGCCAAGTTCGCGGACTAGCGGGGGGACCTAATAATCACAATGAGCAGTTCTTC.

The V and J genes are TRBV28 and TRBJ2-1; TRBD2 matches 10 bases. V dropped 5 bases and J dropped 0; count of bases not matched to a gene: 1. The CDR3 has 15 amino acids. Germline V CDR1 and CDR2: MDHEN, SYDVKM. This chain's CDR3 is CASSASGSSYNEQFF. DNA of the CDR3: TGTGCCAGCAGTGCTAGCGGGAGCTCCTACAATGAGCAGTTCTTC.

V gene TRBV5-1 combines with J gene TRBJ1-2, with 9 bases fitting TRBD1. The CDR3 loop spans 16 amino acids. Trimming at V came to 0 bases and at J to 6 bases, leaving 9 bases not matched to a gene. CDR1 is SGHRS, CDR2 YFSETQ, per germline. This CDR3 reads CASSLDFGQGWDGYTF. CDR3 bases: TGCGCCAGCAGCTTGGATTTCGGACAGGGGTGGGATGGCTACACCTTC.

Regarding this clone: A read error may account for a junction end that differs from germline. The rearrangement links TRBV5-4 to TRBJ2-7, with D unclear. CDR1 and CDR2 (germline): SGHNT, YYREEE (reference sequence). CDR3 length: 15 residues. The CDR3 region has the DNA TGTGCCAGCAGCTTGGGTAGGGTCCCCTCCGACGAGCAGTACTTC. Translation: CASSLGRVPSDEQYF.